This record concerns one T cell receptor beta chain sequence. This CDR3 region has 15 residues. Germline V gene lookup returns CDR1 SGHKS and CDR2 YYEKEE (reference sequence). V shed 3 bases and J 4 bases; nucleotides not matched to a gene: 5. The sample belongs to a study of OX40 agonist ivuxolimab in advanced cancers. Across the whole study: Of mixed ages from about 20 to 90 and averaging about 65 years, the group was about 86% male.

Blood got drawn at baseline, again on cycle 4 day 1, and then on cycle 7 day 1. Profiled with immunoSEQ multiplex PCR; TCRdb holds only in-frame clones, not every one. The sample lists approximately 30,000 clones; approximately 90% were seen once. Sample: CD4+ or CD8+ T cells sorted from blood, taken in a trial of the OX40 agonist ivuxolimab. The genes are TRBV5-5 and TRBJ2-7; TRBD1 aligns across 12 bases. This TCR was sampled from an adult with an advanced solid tumor such as melanoma, head and neck, liver or kidney cancer. Here the CDR3 DNA reads TGTGCCAGCAGCTGGGACAGGGGGCGACAATACGAGCAGTACTTC. Residues: CASSWDRGRQYEQYF. Filled out from reference TRBV5-5 and TRBJ2-7, the complete variable domain reads DAGVTQSPTHLIKTRGQQVTLRCSPISGHKSVSWYQQVLGQGPQFIFQYYEKEERGRGNFPDRFSARQFPNYSSELNVNALLLGDSALYLCASSWDRGRQYEQYFGPGTRLTVT.